Given below is one T cell receptor beta chain in context. As yet, its antigen is unknown. TCRdb recomputed calls from the 5' RACE reads with MiXCR, one row per CDR3 protein. The table includes about 74,000 distinct CDR3 sequences, roughly 6.9% detected once. The data stem from a study of T cells after yellow fever vaccination. Study conclusions and caveats: Peak timing came faster in the weaker secondary response, day 5 versus 15. The bulk population could contribute abundant contaminating clonotypes to FACS-sorted repertoires.

Here the sequenced sample was CD8+ T cells sorted from PBMCs, taken about 5 days after the first yellow fever vaccination. This TCR came from a man younger than 30 who received the YFV17D yellow fever vaccine.

Here the CDR3 reads CASSDPIQGAFYNEQFF. The DNA of the CDR3 is TGCGCCAGCAGTGACCCGATACAGGGGGCTTTCTACAATGAGCAGTTCTTC. The rearrangement joins TRBV10-2 to TRBJ2-1; 9 bases are a match to TRBD1. The germline gives CDR1 WSHSY, CDR2 SAAADI. Losses at the gene ends were 3 bases for V and 3 bases for J; bases not matched to a gene: 9. The length of the CDR3 is 17 residues.